The clone carrying this T cell receptor beta chain was recorded only once. Germline V gives CDR1 MNHEY, CDR2 SVGEGT. The CDR3 has 16 amino acids. Trimming cost V 4 bases and J 7 bases; bases outside gene matches: 12. These data originate in a study of blood T cell repertoires in COVID-19. Study summary: Samples representing acute and convalescent COVID-19 were sourced from the United States, Italy and Spain. Sample material is recorded as cDNA or gDNA derived from T cells, B-cell-depleted T cells, or PBMCs.

Authors' analysis steps: The authors estimated nucleated cell counts from reference gene primer amplification. Method: immunoSEQ multiplex PCR; TCRdb's copy keeps in-frame clones and lacks some. V, J and clone size are taken as reported in that table, and D and trimming were inferred from the DNA itself. The table shows about 100,000 clones, with around four fifths occurring only once. The genes are TRBV6-2 or TRBV6-3 and TRBJ1-5; 8 positions match TRBD1. This sequence originates from a woman in her 70s with acute or convalescent COVID-19. Material: peripheral blood. The CDR3 region is CASSSQDRVSGQPQHF. In DNA form, the CDR3 reads TGTGCCAGCAGTTCCCAGGACAGGGTCTCGGGGCAGCCCCAGCATTTT.